This TCR beta chain was documented in a study of T-cell reconstitution after alpha-beta-depleted transplantation in children. It was with unique molecular identifiers that the TCRbeta library was prepared. From the PCR reads, TCRdb called clonotypes with MiXCR, one entry per CDR3 protein. The sample has 65,000 to 85,000 distinct CDR3 sequences; roughly a tenth are singletons. The CDR3 contains 16 residues. Germline CDR1 reads SGHRS; CDR2 reads YFSETQ. V lost 4 bases, J lost 10 bases, and 24 bases lay in between. At least ten counts were recorded for this clonotype. The target antigen is unknown. Study results and caveats: Newly produced T cells mostly provided counts and TCRbeta diversity after one year, as hyperexpanded clones declined. Approximately two months post-transplant, alpha-beta T cells reportedly originated from several hundred expanded graft clones.

The rearrangement uses TRBV5-1 and TRBJ2-1, with D maybe TRBD2 (6 bases). The sequencing used PBMCs, collected before TCRalphabeta/CD19-depleted stem cell transplant. This receptor was obtained from a boy under 18 with acute myeloid leukemia, due to receive a stem cell transplant. CDR3 coding DNA: TGCGCCAGCAGCCCGAGGGGCGGGGCCTCCGAAGGGGAGCAGTTCTTC. This translates into CASSPRGGASEGEQFF.